These 16 T cell receptor beta chains were sequenced from one sample in a study of OX40 agonist ivuxolimab in advanced cancers. Library creation used the immunoSEQ multiplex PCR assay. Held by TCRdb, this immuneACCESS table contains in-frame sequences only and omits some clones. Under half of the omission traces to an unresolved V gene where checked; the cause of the rest is unknown. The sample profile shows around 60,000 clones; 84% of them were found once. The ten largest clonotypes hold under 2.5% of the sample. The sequencing here drew on CD4+ or CD8+ T cells sorted from blood, taken in a trial of the OX40 agonist ivuxolimab. The receptors come from an adult with an advanced solid tumor such as melanoma, head and neck, liver or kidney cancer.

The chain uses TRBV5-4 and TRBJ1-1; D unclear. Germline V CDR1 and CDR2: SGHNT, YYREEE (reference sequence). Trimming cost V 4 bases and J 4 bases, with 8 bases left between them. This CDR3 contains 12 residues. CDR3 sequence: CASSQRATEAFF. CDR3 bases: TGTGCCAGCAGCCAAAGGGCCACTGAAGCTTTCTTT.

V gene TRBV28 combines with J gene TRBJ2-7, with D hard to call. Per germline, CDR1 MDHEN and CDR2 SYDVKM. V shed 1 base and J shed 1 base, with 8 bases lying between them. This CDR3 spans 14 amino acids. This chain's CDR3 is CASSLSSSSYEQYF. CDR3 DNA sequence: TGTGCCAGCAGTTTATCCTCCTCATCCTACGAGCAGTACTTC.

This chain links TRBV28 with TRBJ2-7; D unclear. The V end lost 6 bases, the J end lost 9 bases, and 15 bases lay between the germline ends. From germline, CDR1 is MDHEN and CDR2 SYDVKM. CDR3 length equals 12 residues. CDR3 coding DNA: TGTGCCAGCAGCCCCCCCGGCAGACTGCAGTACTTC. Its protein is CASSPPGRLQYF.

The chain employs TRBV6-6 and TRBJ1-1; no definite D call. Per the germline V gene, CDR1 is MNHNY and CDR2 is SVGAGI (reference sequence). V was trimmed by 2 bases and J by 2 bases, leaving 15 bases between them. The CDR3 runs 16 residues. Written as DNA, the CDR3 is TGTGCCAGCAGTTACAGCCGGGATGGGCCAAACACTGAAGCTTTCTTT. Translation gives CASSYSRDGPNTEAFF.

The chain employs TRBV5-4 and TRBJ2-6; D is uncertain. The CDR3 is made up of 15 amino acids. Trimming removed 0 bases from V and 0 bases from J, with 4 bases in between. Germline lookup yields CDR1 SGHNT and CDR2 YYREEE (reference sequence). The CDR3, as DNA: TGTGCCAGCAGCTTGGCTAGCTCTGGGGCCAACGTCCTGACTTTC. Its protein product is CASSLASSGANVLTF.

The chain links TRBV6-1 to TRBJ1-1; TRBD1 agrees at 9 bases. Germline CDR1 is MNHNS and CDR2 is SASEGT. The CDR3 spans 13 residues. With V trimmed by 3 bases and J by 11 bases, 7 bases remained unmatched. The CDR3 region has the DNA TGTGCCAGCAGTGACGGGACAGGGCGAATTGCTTTCTTT. It yields the protein CASSDGTGRIAFF.

V is TRBV7-9 and J is TRBJ1-2; D is ambiguous. V lost 11 bases to trimming and J lost 4 bases, with 14 bases between them. Germline V CDR1 and CDR2: SEHNR, FQNEAQ (reference sequence). This CDR3 contains 12 residues. CDR3 DNA sequence: TGTGCCGGATCCCGCGTTGGCTATGGCTACACCTTC. This encodes CAGSRVGYGYTF.

The chain couples TRBV5-1 to TRBJ2-6, with unresolved D. Germline CDR1 SGHRS, CDR2 YFSETQ. Trimming cost V 0 bases and J 4 bases, with 8 bases left between them. The CDR3 loop spans 15 amino acids. CDR3 nucleotides: TGCGCCAGCAGCTTGGCCGTACTGGGGGCCAACGTCCTGACTTTC. Protein: CASSLAVLGANVLTF.

V and J are TRBV29-1 and TRBJ2-1, with D hard to call. CDR3 length: 14 amino acids. CDR1 SQVTM and CDR2 ANQGSEA come from the germline V gene. Trimming pared 4 bases from V and 7 bases from J, leaving 17 bases between. CDR3 bases: TGCAGCGTTGTTTTACGGGCAACTGGGAATGAGCAGTTCTTC. Amino acid sequence: CSVVLRATGNEQFF.

The genes are TRBV29-1 and TRBJ2-7, with 8 bases aligning to TRBD2. The CDR3 contains 12 residues. CDR1 and CDR2 (germline): SQVTM, ANQGSEA. J gave up 5 bases and V 6 bases, and 6 bases lay outside the gene matches. The CDR3 nucleotides read TGCAGCGTCGACGGGGGGGGGCACGAGCAGTACTTC. This gives the protein CSVDGGGHEQYF.

The CDR3: CASSLAPGQSYEQYF. The CDR3 DNA is TGTGCCAGCAGCTTAGCCCCGGGGCAATCCTACGAGCAGTACTTC. This chain links TRBV7-8 with TRBJ2-5, with D tentatively TRBD1 or TRBD2 (5 bases each). The J call could be wrong; TRBJ2-7 is a better fit for the DNA end. The CDR3 length is 15 residues. The germline V gene encodes CDR1 SGHVS and CDR2 FQNEAQ.

About this clone itself: Germline and junction disagree at one end, which may indicate a read error. The chain carries TRBV10-3 and TRBJ2-5, with D possibly being TRBD2 (6 bases). The J call may be faulty, since TRBJ2-7 better matches the DNA end. This CDR3 contains 17 residues. Germline loops: CDR1 ENHRY, CDR2 SYGVKD. The CDR3 here is CAISQSLSGPLSYEQYF. Here the CDR3 DNA reads TGTGCCATCAGTCAGTCACTTAGCGGCCCACTCTCCTACGAGCAGTACTTC.

This chain joins TRBV6-5 and TRBJ2-7; 7 nucleotides match TRBD1. CDR3 length: 14 residues. Per the germline V gene, CDR1 is MNHEY and CDR2 is SVGAGI. The V gene end was trimmed by 5 bases and the J gene end by 3 bases; junction bases not matched to a gene: 7. The CDR3 DNA follows: TGTGCCAGCAGTAAGGCCAGGACAGGCTACGAGCAGTACTTC. It translates to CASSKARTGYEQYF.

This clone was seen only a few times. This chain uses TRBV5-1 with TRBJ2-2, with a tentative D call TRBD2 (5 bases). CDR1 SGHRS and CDR2 YFSETQ come from the germline V gene. The CDR3 has 15 residues. Trimming removed 0 bases from V and 6 bases from J, with 12 bases in between. DNA of the CDR3: TGCGCCAGCAGCTTGGCGGGGTTCAATGCCGGGGAGCTGTTTTTT. Protein: CASSLAGFNAGELFF.

V and J are TRBV30 and TRBJ2-5, with 10 bases aligning to TRBD2. This CDR3 spans 15 amino acids. The germline gives CDR1 GTSNPN, CDR2 SVGIG (reference sequence). V trimming: 3 bases; J trimming: 2 bases; junction bases outside the gene matches: 6. CDR3 residues: CAWSLAGAAQETQYF. In DNA form, the CDR3 reads TGTGCCTGGAGCCTAGCGGGGGCCGCACAAGAGACCCAGTACTTC.

V gene TRBV5-1 combines with J gene TRBJ1-4; D is perhaps TRBD1 (5 bases). This CDR3 has 16 amino acids. Trimming took off 0 bases at V and 1 base at J, with 10 bases between the two ends. Per the germline V gene, CDR1 is SGHRS and CDR2 is YFSETQ. CDR3 region: CASSLGGTGTNEKLFF. The CDR3 DNA sequence: TGCGCCAGCAGCTTGGGAGGGACGGGAACTAATGAAAAACTGTTTTTT.